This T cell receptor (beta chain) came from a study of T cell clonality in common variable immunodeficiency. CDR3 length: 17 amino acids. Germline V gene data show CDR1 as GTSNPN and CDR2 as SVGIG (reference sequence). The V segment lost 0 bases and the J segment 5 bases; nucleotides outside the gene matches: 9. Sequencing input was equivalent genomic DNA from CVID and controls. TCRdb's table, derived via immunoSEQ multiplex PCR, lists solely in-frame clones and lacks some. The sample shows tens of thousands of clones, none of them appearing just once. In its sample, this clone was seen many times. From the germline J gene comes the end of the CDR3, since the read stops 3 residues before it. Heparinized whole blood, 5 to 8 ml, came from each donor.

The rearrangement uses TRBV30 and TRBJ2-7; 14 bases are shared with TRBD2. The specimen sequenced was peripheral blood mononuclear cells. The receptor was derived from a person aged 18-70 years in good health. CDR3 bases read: TGTGCCTGGAGTGTAAAAGGGGCGGGACTAGCGGGAGACGAG. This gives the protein CAWSVKGAGLAGDE. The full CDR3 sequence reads CAWSVKGAGLAGDEQYF.